This passage covers 2 T cell receptor beta chains from one sample sequenced in a study of post-analysis software for immune sequencing data. Study-wide findings and caveats: The five TRBV segments detected at higher frequency in patients than in controls included TRBV5-6, TRBV5-1 and TRBV20-1.

Unique molecular identifiers had been added to the TCR beta cDNA libraries. TCRdb reprocessed the PCR reads with MiXCR, giving one entry per CDR3 protein. The data hold around 770,000 distinct CDR3 sequences, with around 42% observed a single time. Antigen specificity for these receptors is unknown. Material for sequencing was blood. The receptors were sampled from a girl aged 10 to 17 with multiple sclerosis.

This chain links TRBV11-3 with TRBJ2-7; D is possibly TRBD1 (6 bases). The V end lost 5 bases, the J end lost 7 bases, and 15 bases lay between the germline ends. The CDR3 has 13 amino acids. The germline V gene encodes CDR1 SGHNT and CDR2 YENEEA. The CDR3: CASSPQGVREQYF. CDR3 DNA: TGTGCCAGCAGCCCACAGGGCGTCCGGGAGCAGTACTTC.

This clonotype was seen only a few times. The chain recombines TRBV11-2 with TRBJ1-2; D gene ambiguous. Trimming took off 0 bases at V and 5 bases at J, with 16 bases between the two ends. The germline V gene has CDR1 SGHAT and CDR2 FQNNGV. CDR3 length: 16 residues. As DNA, the CDR3 is TGTGCCAGCAGCTTAGATCCCGACCTCTCTGAATATGGCTACACCTTC. Translating it yields CASSLDPDLSEYGYTF.